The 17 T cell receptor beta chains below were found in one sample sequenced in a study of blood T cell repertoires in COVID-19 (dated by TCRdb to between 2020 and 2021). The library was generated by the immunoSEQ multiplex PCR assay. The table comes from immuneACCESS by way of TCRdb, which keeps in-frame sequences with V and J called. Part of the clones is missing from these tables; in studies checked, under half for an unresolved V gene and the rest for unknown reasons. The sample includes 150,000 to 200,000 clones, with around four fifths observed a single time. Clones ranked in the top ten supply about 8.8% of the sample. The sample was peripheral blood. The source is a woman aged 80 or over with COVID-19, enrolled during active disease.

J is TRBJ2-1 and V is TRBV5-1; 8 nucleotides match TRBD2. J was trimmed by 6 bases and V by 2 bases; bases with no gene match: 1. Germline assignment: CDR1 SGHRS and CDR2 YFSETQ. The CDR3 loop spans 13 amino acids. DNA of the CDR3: TGCGCCAGCAGCTTCGGGGGGGCCAATGAGCAGTTCTTC. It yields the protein CASSFGGANEQFF.

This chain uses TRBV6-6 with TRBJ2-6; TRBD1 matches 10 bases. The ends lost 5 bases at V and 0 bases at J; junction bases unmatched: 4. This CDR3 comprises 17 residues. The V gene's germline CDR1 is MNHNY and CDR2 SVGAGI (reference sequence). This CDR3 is CASSRQGAGSGANVLTF. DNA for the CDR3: TGTGCCAGCAGTCGACAGGGGGCAGGCTCTGGGGCCAACGTCCTGACTTTC.

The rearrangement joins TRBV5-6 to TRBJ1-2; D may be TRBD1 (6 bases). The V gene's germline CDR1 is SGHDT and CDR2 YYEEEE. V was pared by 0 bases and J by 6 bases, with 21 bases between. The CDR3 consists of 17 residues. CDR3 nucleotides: TGTGCCAGCAGCTTGGCGGGGGGCAGGAAGGCGATCGATGGCTACACCTTC. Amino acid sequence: CASSLAGGRKAIDGYTF.

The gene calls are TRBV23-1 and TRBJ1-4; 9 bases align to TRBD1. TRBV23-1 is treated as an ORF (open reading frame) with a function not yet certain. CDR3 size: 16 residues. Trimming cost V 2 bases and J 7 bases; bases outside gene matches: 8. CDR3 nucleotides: TGCGCCAGCAGTCAAATCCCCGGGACAGGGTCTGAAAAACTGTTTTTT. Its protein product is CASSQIPGTGSEKLFF.

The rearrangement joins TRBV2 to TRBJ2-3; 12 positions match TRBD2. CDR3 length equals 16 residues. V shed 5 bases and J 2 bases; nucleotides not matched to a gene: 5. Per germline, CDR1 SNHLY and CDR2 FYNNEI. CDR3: CASSPGLAGPTDTQYF. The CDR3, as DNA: TGTGCCAGCAGTCCAGGACTAGCGGGGCCCACAGATACGCAGTATTTT.

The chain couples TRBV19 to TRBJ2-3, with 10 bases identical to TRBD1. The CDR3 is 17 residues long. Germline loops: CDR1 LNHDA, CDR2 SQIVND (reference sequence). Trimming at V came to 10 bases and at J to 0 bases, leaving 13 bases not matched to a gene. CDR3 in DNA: TGTGCCACCAGGGGGACAGGGGTCCAGACTAGCACAGATACGCAGTATTTT. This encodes CATRGTGVQTSTDTQYF.

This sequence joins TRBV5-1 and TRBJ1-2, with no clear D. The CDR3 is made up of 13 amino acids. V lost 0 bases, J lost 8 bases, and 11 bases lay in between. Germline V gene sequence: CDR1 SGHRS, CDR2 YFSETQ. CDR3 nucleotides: TGCGCCAGCAGCTTGGACACCACATGGGGCTACACCTTC. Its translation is CASSLDTTWGYTF.

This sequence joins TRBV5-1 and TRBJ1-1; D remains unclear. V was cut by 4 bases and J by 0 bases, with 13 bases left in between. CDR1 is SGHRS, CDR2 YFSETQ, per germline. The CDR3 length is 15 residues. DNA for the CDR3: TGCGCCAGCAGCCCCCACTTTTCCATGAACACTGAAGCTTTCTTT. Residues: CASSPHFSMNTEAFF.

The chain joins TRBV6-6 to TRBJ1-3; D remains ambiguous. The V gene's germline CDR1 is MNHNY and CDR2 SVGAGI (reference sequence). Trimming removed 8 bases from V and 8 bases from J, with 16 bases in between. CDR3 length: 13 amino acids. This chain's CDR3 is CASYTGDVDTIYF. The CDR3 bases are TGTGCCAGCTACACGGGAGATGTAGACACCATATATTTT.

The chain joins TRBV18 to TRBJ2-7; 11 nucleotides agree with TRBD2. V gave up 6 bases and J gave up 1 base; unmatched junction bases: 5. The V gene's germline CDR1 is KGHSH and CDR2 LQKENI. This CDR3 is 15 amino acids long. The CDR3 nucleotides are TGTGCCAGCTCGCGTAGCGGGGGGGCATCCTACGAGCAGTACTTC. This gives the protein CASSRSGGASYEQYF.

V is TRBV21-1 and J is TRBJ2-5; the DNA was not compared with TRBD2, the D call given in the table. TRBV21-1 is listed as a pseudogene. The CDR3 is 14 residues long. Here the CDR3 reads CASSKGRTKETQYF. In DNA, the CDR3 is TGTGCCAGCAGCAAAGGGAGGACCAAGGAGACCCAGTACTTC.

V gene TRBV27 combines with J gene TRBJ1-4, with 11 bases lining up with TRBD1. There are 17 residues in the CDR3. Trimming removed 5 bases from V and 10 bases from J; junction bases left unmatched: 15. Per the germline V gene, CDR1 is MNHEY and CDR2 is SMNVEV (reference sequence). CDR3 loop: CASSLRTGTGGRGKLFF. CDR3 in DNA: TGTGCCAGCAGTCTGAGAACGGGGACAGGGGGAAGGGGAAAACTGTTTTTT. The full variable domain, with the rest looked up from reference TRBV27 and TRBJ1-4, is EAQVTQNPRYLITVTGKKLTVTCSQNMNHEYMSWYRQDPGLGLRQIYYSMNVEVTDKGDVPEGYKVSRKEKRNFPLILESPSPNQTSLYFCASSLRTGTGGRGKLFFGSGTQLSVL.

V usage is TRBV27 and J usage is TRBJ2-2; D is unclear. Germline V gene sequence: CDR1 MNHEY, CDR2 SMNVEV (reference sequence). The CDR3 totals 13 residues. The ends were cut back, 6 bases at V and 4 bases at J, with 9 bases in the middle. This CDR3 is CASSPSTTGELFF. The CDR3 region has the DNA TGTGCCAGCAGCCCGAGTACCACCGGGGAGCTGTTTTTT.

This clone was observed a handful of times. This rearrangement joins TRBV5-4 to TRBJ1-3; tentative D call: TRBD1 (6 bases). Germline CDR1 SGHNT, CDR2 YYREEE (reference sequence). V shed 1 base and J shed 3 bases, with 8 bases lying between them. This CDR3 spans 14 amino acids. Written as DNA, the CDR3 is TGTGCCAGCAGCTTGAGGACAGATGGAAACACCATATATTTT. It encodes CASSLRTDGNTIYF.

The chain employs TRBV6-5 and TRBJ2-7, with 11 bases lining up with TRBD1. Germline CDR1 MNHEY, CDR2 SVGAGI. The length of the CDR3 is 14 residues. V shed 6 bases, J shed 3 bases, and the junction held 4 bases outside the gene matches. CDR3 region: CASSWDRGGYEQYF. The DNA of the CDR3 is TGTGCCAGCAGCTGGGACAGGGGGGGCTACGAGCAGTACTTC.

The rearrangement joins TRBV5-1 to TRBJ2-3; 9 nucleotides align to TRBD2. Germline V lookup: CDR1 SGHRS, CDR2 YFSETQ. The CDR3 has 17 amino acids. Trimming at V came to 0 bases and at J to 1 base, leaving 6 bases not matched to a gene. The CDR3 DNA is TGCGCCAGCAGCTTGGGAGGCGGGGGGGCCGGCACAGATACGCAGTATTTT. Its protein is CASSLGGGGAGTDTQYF.

CDR3 sequence: CASGPDFSNQPQHF. CDR3 nucleotides: TGTGCCAGCGGGCCGGACTTTAGCAATCAGCCCCAGCATTTT. The chain is built from TRBV2 and TRBJ1-5, with D uncertain. Germline V gene sequence: CDR1 SNHLY, CDR2 FYNNEI. Trimming cost V 8 bases and J 0 bases, with 11 bases left between them. This CDR3 has 14 residues.